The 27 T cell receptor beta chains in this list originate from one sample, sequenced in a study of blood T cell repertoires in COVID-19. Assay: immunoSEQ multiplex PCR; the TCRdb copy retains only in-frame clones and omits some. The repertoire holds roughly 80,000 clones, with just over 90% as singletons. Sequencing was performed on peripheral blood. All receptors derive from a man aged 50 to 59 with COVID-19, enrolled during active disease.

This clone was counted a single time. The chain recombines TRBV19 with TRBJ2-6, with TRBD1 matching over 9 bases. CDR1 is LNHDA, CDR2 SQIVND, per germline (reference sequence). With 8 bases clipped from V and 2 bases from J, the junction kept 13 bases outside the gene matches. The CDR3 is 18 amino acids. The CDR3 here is CASRTSGQGVPGANVLTF. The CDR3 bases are TGTGCCAGTCGGACTTCGGGACAGGGAGTCCCTGGGGCCAACGTCCTGACTTTC.

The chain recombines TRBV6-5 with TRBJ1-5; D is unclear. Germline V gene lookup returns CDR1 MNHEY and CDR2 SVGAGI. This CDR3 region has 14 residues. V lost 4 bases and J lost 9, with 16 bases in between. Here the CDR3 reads CASSSRWAEGPQHF. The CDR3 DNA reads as TGTGCCAGCAGTTCCCGGTGGGCCGAAGGGCCCCAGCATTTT.

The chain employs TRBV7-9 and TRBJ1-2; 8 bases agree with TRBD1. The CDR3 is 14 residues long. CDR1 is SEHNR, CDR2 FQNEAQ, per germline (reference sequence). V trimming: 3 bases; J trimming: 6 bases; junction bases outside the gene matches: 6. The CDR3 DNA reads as TGTGCCAGCAGCTTCCTACAGGGGGGCGATGGCTACACCTTC. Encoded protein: CASSFLQGGDGYTF.

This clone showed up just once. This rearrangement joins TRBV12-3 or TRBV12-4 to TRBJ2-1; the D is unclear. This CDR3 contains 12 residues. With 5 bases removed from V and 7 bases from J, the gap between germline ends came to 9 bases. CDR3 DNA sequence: TGTGCCAGCAGTCGACTGTTTAATGAGCAGTTCTTC. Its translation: CASSRLFNEQFF.

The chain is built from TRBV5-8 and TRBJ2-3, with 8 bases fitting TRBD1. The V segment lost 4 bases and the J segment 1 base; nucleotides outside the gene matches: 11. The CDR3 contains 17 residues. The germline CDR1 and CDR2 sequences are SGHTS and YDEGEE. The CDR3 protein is CASSKDRDSLGTDTQYF. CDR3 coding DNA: TGTGCCAGCAGCAAGGACAGGGATTCTTTAGGCACAGATACGCAGTATTTT.

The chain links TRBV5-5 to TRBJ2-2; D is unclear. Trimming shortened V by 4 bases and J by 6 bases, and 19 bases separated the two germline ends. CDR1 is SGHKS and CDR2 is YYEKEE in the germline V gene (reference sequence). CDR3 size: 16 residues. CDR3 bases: TGTGCCAGCAGCCCGAACATCGTATTACCATCCGGGGAGCTGTTTTTT. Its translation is CASSPNIVLPSGELFF.

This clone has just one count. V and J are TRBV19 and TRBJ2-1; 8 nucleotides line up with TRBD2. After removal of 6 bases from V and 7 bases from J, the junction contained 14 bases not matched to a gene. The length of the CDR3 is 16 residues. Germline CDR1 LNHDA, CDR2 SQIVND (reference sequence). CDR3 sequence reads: CASSTRAGAGLNEQFF. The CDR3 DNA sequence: TGTGCCAGTAGCACTCGAGCGGGAGCGGGATTGAATGAGCAGTTCTTC. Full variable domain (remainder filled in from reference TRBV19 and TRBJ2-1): DGGITQSPKYLFRKEGQNVTLSCEQNLNHDAMYWYRQDPGQGLRLIYYSQIVNDFQKGDIAEGYSVSREKKESFPLTVTSAQKNPTAFYLCASSTRAGAGLNEQFFGPGTRLTVL.

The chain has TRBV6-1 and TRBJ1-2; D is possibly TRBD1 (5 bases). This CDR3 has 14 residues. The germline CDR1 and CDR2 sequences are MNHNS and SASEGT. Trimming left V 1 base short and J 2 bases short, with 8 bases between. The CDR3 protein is CASSEDGGNYGYTF. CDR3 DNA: TGTGCCAGCAGTGAAGACGGGGGGAACTATGGCTACACCTTC.

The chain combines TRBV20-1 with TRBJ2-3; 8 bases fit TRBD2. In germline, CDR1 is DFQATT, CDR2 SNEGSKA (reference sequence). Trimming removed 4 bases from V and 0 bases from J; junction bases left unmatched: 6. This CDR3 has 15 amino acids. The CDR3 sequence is CSAIDSGTSTDTQYF. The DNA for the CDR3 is TGCAGTGCTATTGATAGCGGGACTAGCACAGATACGCAGTATTTT.

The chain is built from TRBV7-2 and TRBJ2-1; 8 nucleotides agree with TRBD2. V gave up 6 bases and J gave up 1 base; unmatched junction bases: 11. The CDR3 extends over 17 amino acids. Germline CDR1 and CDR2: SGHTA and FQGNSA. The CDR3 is CASSLSVASGSYNEQFF. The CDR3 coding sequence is TGTGCCAGCAGTCTGTCAGTGGCTAGCGGGTCCTACAATGAGCAGTTCTTC.

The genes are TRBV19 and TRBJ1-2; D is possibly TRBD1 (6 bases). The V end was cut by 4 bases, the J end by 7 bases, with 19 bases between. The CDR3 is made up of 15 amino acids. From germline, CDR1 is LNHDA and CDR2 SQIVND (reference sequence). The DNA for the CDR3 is TGTGCCAGTAGTACGACCCAGGGGATTGGGGTTGGCTACACCTTC. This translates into CASSTTQGIGVGYTF.

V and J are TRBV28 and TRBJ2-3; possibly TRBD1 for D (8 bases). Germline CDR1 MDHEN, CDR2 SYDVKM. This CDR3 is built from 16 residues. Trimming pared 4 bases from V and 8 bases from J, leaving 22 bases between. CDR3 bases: TGTGCCAGCAGTTCCCGCGGACAGGGAGGGTCCCCTACGCAGTATTTT. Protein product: CASSSRGQGGSPTQYF.

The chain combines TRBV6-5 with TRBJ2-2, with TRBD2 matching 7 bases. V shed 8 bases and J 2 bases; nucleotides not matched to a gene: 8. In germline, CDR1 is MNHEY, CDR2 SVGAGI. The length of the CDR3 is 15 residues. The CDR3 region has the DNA TGTGCCAGCCTAAATCTAGCGGCCAACACCGGGGAGCTGTTTTTT. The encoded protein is CASLNLAANTGELFF.

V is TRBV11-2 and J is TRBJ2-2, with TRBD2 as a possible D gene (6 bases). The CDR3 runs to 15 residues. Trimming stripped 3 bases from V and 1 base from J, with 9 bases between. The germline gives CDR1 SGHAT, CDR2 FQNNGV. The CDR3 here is CASSFQAGNTGELFF. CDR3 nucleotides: TGTGCCAGCAGCTTCCAAGCGGGGAACACCGGGGAGCTGTTTTTT.

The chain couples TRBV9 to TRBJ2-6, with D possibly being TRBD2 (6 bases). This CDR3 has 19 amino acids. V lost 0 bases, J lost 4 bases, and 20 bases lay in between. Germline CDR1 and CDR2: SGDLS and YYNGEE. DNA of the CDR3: TGTGCCAGCAGCGTAGAGGTGGAGGCTCGGGAGTTGGGGGCCAACGTCCTGACTTTC. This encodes CASSVEVEARELGANVLTF.

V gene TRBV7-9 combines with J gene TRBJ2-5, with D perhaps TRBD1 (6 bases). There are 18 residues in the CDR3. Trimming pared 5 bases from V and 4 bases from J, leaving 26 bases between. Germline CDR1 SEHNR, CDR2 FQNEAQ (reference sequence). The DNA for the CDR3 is TGTGCCAGCAGCCCAGGGGTAATTGGGGCAAAGGGAGTAGAGACCCAGTACTTC. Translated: CASSPGVIGAKGVETQYF.

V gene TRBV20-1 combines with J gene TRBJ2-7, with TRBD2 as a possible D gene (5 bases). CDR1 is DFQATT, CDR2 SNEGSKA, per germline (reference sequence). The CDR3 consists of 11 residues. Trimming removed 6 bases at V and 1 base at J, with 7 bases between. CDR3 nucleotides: TGCAGTGCGGTAGCGTCCTACGAGCAGTACTTC. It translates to CSAVASYEQYF.

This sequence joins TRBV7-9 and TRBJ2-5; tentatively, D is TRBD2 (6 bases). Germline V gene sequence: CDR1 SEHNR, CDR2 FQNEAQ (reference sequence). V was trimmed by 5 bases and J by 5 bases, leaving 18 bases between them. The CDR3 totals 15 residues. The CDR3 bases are TGTGCCAGCAGCCTCCTCGCAGCGGGTAGCGAGACCCAGTACTTC. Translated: CASSLLAAGSETQYF.

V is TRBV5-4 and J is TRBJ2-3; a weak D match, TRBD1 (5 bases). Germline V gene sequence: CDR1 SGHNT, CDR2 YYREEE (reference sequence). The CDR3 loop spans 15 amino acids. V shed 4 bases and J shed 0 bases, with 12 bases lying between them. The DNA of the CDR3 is TGTGCCAGCAGCAGCAGGGCCTCTAGCACAGATACGCAGTATTTT. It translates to CASSSRASSTDTQYF.

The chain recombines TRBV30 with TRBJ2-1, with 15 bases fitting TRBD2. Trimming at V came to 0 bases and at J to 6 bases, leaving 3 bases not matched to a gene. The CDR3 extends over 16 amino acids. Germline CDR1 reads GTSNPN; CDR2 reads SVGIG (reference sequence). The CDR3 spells CAWSVRTSGRGNEQFF. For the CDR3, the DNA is TGTGCCTGGAGTGTAAGGACTAGCGGGAGGGGCAATGAGCAGTTCTTC.

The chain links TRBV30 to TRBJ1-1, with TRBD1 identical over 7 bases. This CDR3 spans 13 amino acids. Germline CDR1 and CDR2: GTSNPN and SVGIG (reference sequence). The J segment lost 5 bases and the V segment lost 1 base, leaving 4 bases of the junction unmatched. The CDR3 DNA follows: TGTGCCTGGAGTGAGACAGGGCGGACTGAAGCTTTCTTT. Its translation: CAWSETGRTEAFF.

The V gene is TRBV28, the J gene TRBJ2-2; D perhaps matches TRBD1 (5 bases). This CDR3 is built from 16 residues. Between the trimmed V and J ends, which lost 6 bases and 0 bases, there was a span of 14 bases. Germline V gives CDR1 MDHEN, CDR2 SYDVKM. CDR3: CASRKLPGTNTGELFF. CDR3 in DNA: TGTGCCAGCAGAAAACTGCCAGGGACGAACACCGGGGAGCTGTTTTTT. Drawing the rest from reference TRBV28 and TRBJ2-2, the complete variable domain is DVKVTQSSRYLVKRTGEKVFLECVQDMDHENMFWYRQDPGLGLRLIYFSYDVKMKEKGDIPEGYSVSREKKERFSLILESASTNQTSMYLCASRKLPGTNTGELFFGEGSRLTVL.

CDR3 loop: CASSSDYVNEQFF. The CDR3 DNA sequence: TGTGCCAGCAGCTCAGATTATGTCAATGAGCAGTTCTTC. The V and J genes are TRBV5-8 and TRBJ2-1; D unclear. V was shortened by 3 bases and J by 6 bases, with 10 bases between the two germline ends. The V gene's germline CDR1 is SGHTS and CDR2 YDEGEE. The CDR3 loop spans 13 amino acids. Drawing the rest from reference TRBV5-8 and TRBJ2-1, the complete variable domain is EAGVTQSPTHLIKTRGQQATLRCSPISGHTSVYWYQQALGLGLQFLLWYDEGEERNRGNFPPRFSGRQFPNYSSELNVNALELEDSALYLCASSSDYVNEQFFGPGTRLTVL.

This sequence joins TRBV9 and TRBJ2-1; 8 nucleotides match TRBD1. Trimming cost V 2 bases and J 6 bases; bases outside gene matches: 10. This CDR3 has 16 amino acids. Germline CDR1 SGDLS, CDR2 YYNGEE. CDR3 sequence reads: CASSVSIYRGSNEQFF. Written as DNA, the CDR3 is TGTGCCAGCAGCGTCTCCATCTACAGGGGGAGCAATGAGCAGTTCTTC.

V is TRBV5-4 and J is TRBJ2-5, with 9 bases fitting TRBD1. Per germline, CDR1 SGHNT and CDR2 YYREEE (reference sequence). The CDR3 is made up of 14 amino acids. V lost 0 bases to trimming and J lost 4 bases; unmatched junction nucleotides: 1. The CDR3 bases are TGTGCCAGCAGCTTGGACAGGGGGCGAGAGACCCAGTACTTC. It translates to CASSLDRGRETQYF.

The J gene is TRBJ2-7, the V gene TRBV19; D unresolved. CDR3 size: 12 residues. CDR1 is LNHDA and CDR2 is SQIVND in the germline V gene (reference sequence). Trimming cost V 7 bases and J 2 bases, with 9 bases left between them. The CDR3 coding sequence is TGTGCCAGTAACACAGCAACCTACGAGCAGTACTTC. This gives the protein CASNTATYEQYF.

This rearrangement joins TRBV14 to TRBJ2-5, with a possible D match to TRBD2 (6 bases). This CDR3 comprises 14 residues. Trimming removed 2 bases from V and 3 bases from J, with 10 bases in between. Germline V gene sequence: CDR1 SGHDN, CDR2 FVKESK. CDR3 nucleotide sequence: TGTGCCAGCAGCCAATGGGGGGTGAAAGAGACCCAGTACTTC. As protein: CASSQWGVKETQYF.